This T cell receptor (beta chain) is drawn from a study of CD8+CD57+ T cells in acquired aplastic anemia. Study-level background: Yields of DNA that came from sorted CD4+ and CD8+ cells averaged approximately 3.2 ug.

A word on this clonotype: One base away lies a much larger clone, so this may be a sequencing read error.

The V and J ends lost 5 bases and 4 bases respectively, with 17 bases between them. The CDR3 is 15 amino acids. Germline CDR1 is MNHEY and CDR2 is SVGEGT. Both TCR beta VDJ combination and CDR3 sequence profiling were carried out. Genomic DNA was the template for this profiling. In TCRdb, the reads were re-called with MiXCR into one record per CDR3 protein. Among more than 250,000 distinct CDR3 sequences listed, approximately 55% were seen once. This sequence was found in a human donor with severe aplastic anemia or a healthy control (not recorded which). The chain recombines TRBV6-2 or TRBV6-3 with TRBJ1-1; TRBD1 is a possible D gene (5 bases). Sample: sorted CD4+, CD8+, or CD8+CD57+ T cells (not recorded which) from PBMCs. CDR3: CASSARQRSGTEAFF. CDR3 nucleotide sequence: TGTGCCAGCAGTGCCCGACAGAGGAGTGGCACTGAAGCTTTCTTT.